These 27 T cell receptor beta chains came from one sample sequenced in a study of neoadjuvant anti-PD-1 for oral cavity cancer. Sequencing was performed with immunoSEQ multiplex PCR; in TCRdb, only in-frame clones are kept and a portion is missing. Of more than 25,000 clones in the sample, 80% are singletons; the top ten hold 3.4%. As to time point: after neoadjuvant nivolumab, at surgical resection. Sequencing was performed on PBMCs, taken after nivolumab (anti-PD-1) treatment. These TCRs come from a person between 35 and 79 years old with oral cavity squamous cell carcinoma.

The chain recombines TRBV9 with TRBJ2-3; maybe TRBD2 (7 bases). CDR3 length: 16 amino acids. V was pared by 0 bases and J by 0 bases, with 11 bases between. The germline V gene has CDR1 SGDLS and CDR2 YYNGEE. As DNA, the CDR3 is TGTGCCAGCAGCGTAGAGGGGGGGCACAGCACAGATACGCAGTATTTT. Its translation is CASSVEGGHSTDTQYF.

The chain uses TRBV29-1 and TRBJ2-7; D gene uncertain. CDR1 and CDR2 (germline): SQVTM, ANQGSEA. Deletions cut 2 bases from V and 2 bases from J, with 4 bases between. This CDR3 region has 11 residues. As DNA, the CDR3 is TGCAGCGTTGAACAGGCCTACGAGCAGTACTTC. Protein sequence: CSVEQAYEQYF.

By share of the sample, this clone is medium-sized. This chain links TRBV6-5 with TRBJ2-7; TRBD1 or TRBD2 may be the D gene (6 bases each). Germline V gives CDR1 MNHEY, CDR2 SVGAGI. V lost 5 bases, J lost 0 bases, and 14 bases lay in between. The CDR3 runs 15 residues. The CDR3 region is CASSRGTPSSYEQYF. CDR3 DNA: TGTGCCAGCAGTCGCGGGACACCTTCCTCCTACGAGCAGTACTTC.

V and J are TRBV7-2 and TRBJ2-7; 8 nucleotides match TRBD1. The CDR3 loop spans 15 amino acids. CDR1 SGHTA and CDR2 FQGNSA come from the germline V gene. Losses at the gene ends were 0 bases for V and 7 bases for J; bases not matched to a gene: 8. In DNA, the CDR3 is TGTGCCAGCAGCTTAGCGCCAGGGGGCACGGGGGAGCAGTACTTC. Residues: CASSLAPGGTGEQYF.

The chain employs TRBV7-2 and TRBJ1-2; D gene unclear. The ends were cut back, 1 base at V and 3 bases at J, with 9 bases in the middle. The CDR3 length is 14 residues. The V gene's germline CDR1 is SGHTA and CDR2 FQGNSA. CDR3 loop: CASSLEYGDYGYTF. The CDR3 DNA sequence: TGTGCCAGCAGCTTAGAGTACGGAGACTATGGCTACACCTTC.

The chain combines TRBV18 with TRBJ2-7; unclear D gene. CDR1 and CDR2 from the germline V gene are KGHSH and LQKENI. The V gene lost 2 bases and the J gene lost 5 bases, with 16 bases spanning the gap. The length of the CDR3 is 15 residues. This chain's CDR3 is CASSPSRQPRHEQYF. In DNA form, the CDR3 reads TGTGCCAGCTCACCATCTAGGCAGCCTCGCCACGAGCAGTACTTC. Variable domain in full (rest from reference TRBV18 and TRBJ2-7): NAGVMQNPRHLVRRRGQEARLRCSPMKGHSHVYWYRQLPEEGLKFMVYLQKENIIDESGMPKERFSAEFPKEGPSILRIQQVVRGDSAAYFCASSPSRQPRHEQYFGPGTRLTVT.

To note about this clone: Its ends do not fully match the called genes, so a read error is possible. V is TRBV6-5 and J is TRBJ1-1; 8 bases map to TRBD1. Germline assignment: CDR1 MNHEY and CDR2 SVGAGI. The CDR3 is 14 residues long. The CDR3 loop is CAISGAGGRTEAFF. The DNA of the CDR3 is TGTGCCATCAGTGGGGCAGGGGGCAGGACTGAAGCTTTCTTT.

The table lists this clone with a count of one. This chain connects TRBV7-2 to TRBJ2-5; D tentatively fits TRBD1 or TRBD2 (6 bases each). With 5 bases removed from V and 4 bases from J, the gap between germline ends came to 17 bases. The CDR3 is made up of 15 amino acids. The germline V gene encodes CDR1 SGHTA and CDR2 FQGNSA. CDR3 in amino acids: CASSPGGRRVETQYF. Here the CDR3 DNA reads TGTGCCAGCAGCCCCGGGGGCCGTCGGGTAGAGACCCAGTACTTC.

This clone was picked up a small number of times. The CDR3 region is CASSLPENYGYTF. The DNA of the CDR3 is TGTGCCAGCAGCCTCCCCGAGAACTATGGCTACACCTTC. The chain uses TRBV5-5 and TRBJ1-2; D call uncertain. Per the germline V gene, CDR1 is SGHKS and CDR2 is YYEKEE (reference sequence). This CDR3 has 13 residues. Trimming stripped 4 bases from V and 2 bases from J, with 9 bases between.

V is TRBV7-8 and J is TRBJ1-6; D is ambiguous. Germline CDR1 is SGHVS and CDR2 is FQNEAQ. The CDR3 loop spans 13 amino acids. The V gene lost 3 bases and the J gene lost 8 bases, with 8 bases spanning the gap. CDR3 loop: CASSFRPDSPLHF. The DNA for the CDR3 is TGTGCCAGCAGCTTTAGACCGGATTCACCCCTCCACTTT.

The V and J genes are TRBV19 and TRBJ1-3; a possible D gene is TRBD1 (6 bases). The germline V gene encodes CDR1 LNHDA and CDR2 SQIVND (reference sequence). Trimming pared 7 bases from V and 0 bases from J, leaving 10 bases between. This CDR3 has 14 amino acids. This CDR3 reads CASKGGASGNTIYF. CDR3 bases: TGTGCCAGTAAAGGGGGGGCCTCTGGAAACACCATATATTTT.

This chain uses TRBV7-2 with TRBJ2-5; TRBD2 aligns across 7 bases. Germline CDR1 SGHTA, CDR2 FQGNSA. The CDR3 contains 17 residues. Trimming cost V 1 base and J 2 bases; bases outside gene matches: 10. The CDR3 DNA reads TGTGCCAGCAGCTTAGGGGGAGGGGTAGGAGGTCAAGAGACCCAGTACTTC. Translating gives CASSLGGGVGGQETQYF.

The genes are TRBV5-8 and TRBJ2-7, with a tentative D call TRBD1 (6 bases). Germline assignment: CDR1 SGHTS and CDR2 YDEGEE. The CDR3 extends over 15 amino acids. Trimming stripped 2 bases from V and 5 bases from J, with 17 bases between. DNA of the CDR3: TGTGCCAGCAGCTTCTTGGGGGCGGGTATGGACGAGCAGTACTTC. Its translation: CASSFLGAGMDEQYF.

The V call is TRBV4-3, the J call TRBJ2-1, with unresolved D. Per the germline V gene, CDR1 is LGHNA and CDR2 is YSLEER. The CDR3 spans 10 residues. Trimming cost V 1 base and J 11 bases, with 3 bases left between them. The CDR3 loop is CASSQGKQFF. The CDR3 bases are TGCGCCAGCAGCCAAGGGAAGCAGTTCTTC.

This clone was seen more than once but under ten times. The gene calls are TRBV5-1 and TRBJ2-7, with a tentative D call TRBD1 (5 bases). Looked up from germline, CDR1 is SGHRS and CDR2 is YFSETQ. This CDR3 is 18 amino acids long. V was trimmed by 0 bases and J by 6 bases, leaving 25 bases between them. This CDR3 is CASSLGPRAERRFGEQYF. CDR3 nucleotides: TGCGCCAGCAGCTTGGGGCCCAGGGCAGAGAGGCGGTTTGGCGAGCAGTACTTC.

This clone was found a few times. J is TRBJ1-5 and V is TRBV18, with TRBD1 matching 7 bases. Germline V gene sequence: CDR1 KGHSH, CDR2 LQKENI. This CDR3 contains 14 residues. V gave up 2 bases and J gave up 8 bases; unmatched junction bases: 6. CDR3 in amino acids: CASSPSGGGEPQHF. In DNA form, the CDR3 reads TGTGCCAGCTCACCATCAGGAGGGGGCGAGCCCCAGCATTTT.

The chain joins TRBV9 to TRBJ2-5; maybe TRBD1 (5 bases). CDR1 is SGDLS, CDR2 YYNGEE, per germline. Trimming removed 0 bases from V and 4 bases from J, with 13 bases in between. The CDR3 has 15 amino acids. CDR3 nucleotides: TGTGCCAGCAGCGTAGATGGCAGGGTCGGAGAGACCCAGTACTTC. This gives the protein CASSVDGRVGETQYF. The entire variable domain, with the rest obtained from reference TRBV9 and TRBJ2-5, is as follows: DSGVTQTPKHLITATGQRVTLRCSPRSGDLSVYWYQQSLDQGLQFLIQYYNGEERAKGNILERFSAQQFPDLHSELNLSSLELGDSALYFCASSVDGRVGETQYFGPGTRLLVL.

The rearrangement uses TRBV5-1 and TRBJ2-3; D is uncertain. The CDR3 covers 16 residues. V was clipped by 2 bases and J by 0 bases, with 13 bases between them. Germline V CDR1 and CDR2: SGHRS, YFSETQ. The CDR3 bases are TGCGCCAGCAGCTTACTGACGGGTGGGAGCACAGATACGCAGTATTTT. Encoded protein: CASSLLTGGSTDTQYF.

This clone was seen a few times. The rearrangement links TRBV2 to TRBJ2-7; TRBD1 agrees at 8 bases. Germline V CDR1 and CDR2: SNHLY, FYNNEI. The V and J ends lost 6 bases and 2 bases, in that order; junction bases with no gene match: 6. The CDR3 loop spans 14 amino acids. The CDR3 region is CASRPMTGAYEQYF. DNA of the CDR3: TGTGCCAGCAGACCAATGACAGGGGCCTACGAGCAGTACTTC.

V and J are TRBV5-4 and TRBJ2-7; D is perhaps TRBD1 (5 bases). The length of the CDR3 is 13 residues. The germline CDR1 and CDR2 sequences are SGHNT and YYREEE (reference sequence). The V end lost 0 bases, the J end lost 1 base, and 5 bases lay between the germline ends. The CDR3 here is CASSLAGSYEQYF. The CDR3 DNA reads TGTGCCAGCAGCTTGGCAGGGTCCTACGAGCAGTACTTC. The variable domain in full, completed from reference TRBV5-4 and TRBJ2-7, reads ETGVTQSPTHLIKTRGQQVTLRCSSQSGHNTVSWYQQALGQGPQFIFQYYREEENGRGNFPPRFSGLQFPNYSSELNVNALELDDSALYLCASSLAGSYEQYFGPGTRLTVT.

The V and J genes are TRBV7-9 and TRBJ2-2; no reliable D call. Germline V gene data show CDR1 as SEHNR and CDR2 as FQNEAQ (reference sequence). The CDR3 loop spans 17 amino acids. The V gene lost 1 base and the J gene lost 1 base, with 13 bases spanning the gap. The CDR3 DNA follows: TGTGCCAGCAGCTTAGAGCCTCCGGGCCAGAACACCGGGGAGCTGTTTTTT. This encodes CASSLEPPGQNTGELFF.

The V call is TRBV5-1, the J call TRBJ2-5, with 11 bases matching TRBD2. V trimming: 2 bases; J trimming: 4 bases; junction bases outside the gene matches: 7. CDR3 length: 16 amino acids. CDR1 is SGHRS and CDR2 is YFSETQ in the germline V gene. CDR3 amino acids: CASSFFSGGAGETQYF. The CDR3 coding sequence is TGCGCCAGCAGCTTCTTTAGCGGGGGGGCCGGAGAGACCCAGTACTTC.

A word on this clone: At one of its ends the junction is not consistent with the germline gene, which may arise from a read error. The chain links TRBV2 to TRBJ2-7, with D possibly matching TRBD1 (6 bases). The CDR3 totals 11 residues. Germline V lookup: CDR1 SNHLY, CDR2 FYNNEI. The CDR3 sequence is CASSDRGPLVF. CDR3 nucleotides: TGTGCCAGCAGTGACAGGGGACCCTTGGTCTTC.

The V call is TRBV6-1, the J call TRBJ1-5; unclear D gene. Germline V lookup: CDR1 MNHNS, CDR2 SASEGT. With 6 bases removed from V and 4 bases from J, the gap between germline ends came to 13 bases. CDR3 length: 14 amino acids. The DNA of the CDR3 is TGTGCCAGCAGGATACACTGGGGTAATCAGCCCCAGCATTTT. This encodes CASRIHWGNQPQHF.

The rearrangement uses TRBV19 and TRBJ2-5, with 13 bases that match TRBD2. Germline trimming cut 5 bases from V and 4 bases from J; bases unmatched to any gene: 4. From germline, CDR1 is LNHDA and CDR2 SQIVND (reference sequence). CDR3 size: 15 residues. This CDR3 reads CASSPGLAGAETQYF. DNA of the CDR3: TGTGCCAGTAGTCCCGGACTAGCGGGGGCAGAGACCCAGTACTTC.

V is TRBV27 and J is TRBJ1-4, with a tentative D call TRBD1 (5 bases). This CDR3 has 16 amino acids. In germline, CDR1 is MNHEY, CDR2 SMNVEV (reference sequence). Trimming took off 5 bases at V and 3 bases at J, with 16 bases between the two ends. The CDR3 is CASSPTGRVANEKLFF. The DNA for the CDR3 is TGTGCCAGCAGTCCAACAGGTCGGGTAGCTAATGAAAAACTGTTTTTT.

The chain links TRBV6-4 to TRBJ2-3; D is perhaps TRBD2 (7 bases). Trimming shortened V by 2 bases and J by 4 bases, and 19 bases separated the two germline ends. The CDR3 runs to 17 residues. Germline CDR1 reads MRHNA; CDR2 reads SNTAGT. The CDR3 region is CASSDNEGGAGADTQYF. CDR3 in DNA: TGTGCCAGCAGTGACAACGAAGGGGGGGCCGGGGCAGATACGCAGTATTTT.